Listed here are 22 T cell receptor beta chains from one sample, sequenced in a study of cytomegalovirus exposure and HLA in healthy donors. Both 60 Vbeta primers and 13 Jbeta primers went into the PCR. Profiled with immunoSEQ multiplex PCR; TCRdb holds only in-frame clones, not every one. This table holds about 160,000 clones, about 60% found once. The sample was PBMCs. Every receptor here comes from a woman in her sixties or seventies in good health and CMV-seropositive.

CDR3 bases: TGCAGTGCCTGGCTCGGGGAGCTGTTTTTT. Its protein product is CSAWLGELFF. The chain recombines TRBV20-1 with TRBJ2-2, with D uncertain. This CDR3 comprises 10 residues. Germline V lookup: CDR1 DFQATT, CDR2 SNEGSKA (reference sequence). V was trimmed by 6 bases and J by 7 bases, leaving 6 bases between them.

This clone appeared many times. CDR3 protein: CASSHLPGQSNTEAFF. As DNA, the CDR3 is TGCGCCAGCAGCCACCTACCGGGACAATCGAACACTGAAGCTTTCTTT. The V and J genes are TRBV4-1 and TRBJ1-1; a weak D match, TRBD1 (6 bases). The CDR3 covers 16 residues. V was trimmed by 3 bases and J by 1 base, leaving 15 bases between them. Per germline, CDR1 MGHRA and CDR2 YSYEKL.

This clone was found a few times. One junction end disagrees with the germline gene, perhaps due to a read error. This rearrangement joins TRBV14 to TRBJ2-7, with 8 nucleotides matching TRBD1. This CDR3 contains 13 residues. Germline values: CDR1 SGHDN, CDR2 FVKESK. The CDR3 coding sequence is TGTGCCAGCAGCCTGCAGGGGGCGAGGATTAAGGACTTC. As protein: CASSLQGARIKDF.

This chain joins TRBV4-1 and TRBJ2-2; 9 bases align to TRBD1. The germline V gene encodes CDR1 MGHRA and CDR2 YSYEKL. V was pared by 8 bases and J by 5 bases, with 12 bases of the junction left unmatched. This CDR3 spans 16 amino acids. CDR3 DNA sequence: TGCGCCAGCGGGGACTTCCGGGACAGGGTTACCGGGGAGCTGTTTTTT. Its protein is CASGDFRDRVTGELFF.

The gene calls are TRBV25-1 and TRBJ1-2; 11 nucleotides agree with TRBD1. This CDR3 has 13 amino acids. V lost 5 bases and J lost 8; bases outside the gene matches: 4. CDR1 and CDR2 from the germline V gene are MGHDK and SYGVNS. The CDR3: CASSKDRGQGYTF. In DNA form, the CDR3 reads TGTGCCAGCAGTAAGGACAGGGGGCAGGGCTACACCTTC.

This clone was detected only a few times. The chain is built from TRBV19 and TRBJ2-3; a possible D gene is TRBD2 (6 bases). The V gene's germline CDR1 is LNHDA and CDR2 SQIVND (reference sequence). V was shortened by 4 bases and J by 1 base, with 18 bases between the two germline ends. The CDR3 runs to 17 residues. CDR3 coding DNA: TGTGCCAGTAGTAACCTCAAACACGGAGGGGGCACAGATACGCAGTATTTT. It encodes CASSNLKHGGGTDTQYF.

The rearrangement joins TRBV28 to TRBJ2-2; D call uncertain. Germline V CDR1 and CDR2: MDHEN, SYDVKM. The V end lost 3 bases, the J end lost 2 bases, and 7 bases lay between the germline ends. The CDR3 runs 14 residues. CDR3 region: CASSFAGNTGELFF. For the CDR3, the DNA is TGTGCCAGCAGTTTTGCAGGCAACACCGGGGAGCTGTTTTTT.

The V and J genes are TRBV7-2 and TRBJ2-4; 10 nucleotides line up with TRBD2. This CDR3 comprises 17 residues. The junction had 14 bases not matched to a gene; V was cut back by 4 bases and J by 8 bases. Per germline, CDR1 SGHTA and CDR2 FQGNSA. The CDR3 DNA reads TGTGCCAGCAGCTCCGACCGATCTAGCGGGAGCAGAGACATTCAGTACTTC. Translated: CASSSDRSSGSRDIQYF. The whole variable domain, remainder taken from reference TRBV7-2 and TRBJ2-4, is GAGVSQSPSNKVTEKGKDVELRCDPISGHTALYWYRQSLGQGLEFLIYFQGNSAPDKSGLPSDRFSAERTGGSVSTLTIQRTQQEDSAVYLCASSSDRSSGSRDIQYFGAGTRLSVL.

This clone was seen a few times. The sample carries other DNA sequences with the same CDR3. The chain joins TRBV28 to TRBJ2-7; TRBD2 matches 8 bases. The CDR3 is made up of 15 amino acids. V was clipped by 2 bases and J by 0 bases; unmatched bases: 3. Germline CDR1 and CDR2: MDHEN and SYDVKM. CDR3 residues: CASSLAGGSSYEQYF. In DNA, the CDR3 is TGTGCCAGCAGTTTAGCGGGAGGTAGCTCCTACGAGCAGTACTTC.

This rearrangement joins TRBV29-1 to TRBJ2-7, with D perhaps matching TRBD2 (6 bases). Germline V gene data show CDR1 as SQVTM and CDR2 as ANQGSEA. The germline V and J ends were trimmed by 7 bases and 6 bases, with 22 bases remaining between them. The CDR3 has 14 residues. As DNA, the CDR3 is TGCAGCGCCCTGAAAGGGGCTAGCGTTGGCGAGCAGTACTTC. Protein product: CSALKGASVGEQYF.

The chain's CDR3 is CASRLGGQGTGELFF. CDR3 nucleotide sequence: TGTGCCAGCAGGCTCGGTGGACAGGGCACCGGGGAGCTGTTTTTT. The chain employs TRBV2 and TRBJ2-2; 8 positions match TRBD1. Germline-derived CDR1 and CDR2 are SNHLY and FYNNEI. With 6 bases clipped from V and 4 bases from J, the junction kept 7 bases outside the gene matches. The CDR3 sequence is 15 residues long.

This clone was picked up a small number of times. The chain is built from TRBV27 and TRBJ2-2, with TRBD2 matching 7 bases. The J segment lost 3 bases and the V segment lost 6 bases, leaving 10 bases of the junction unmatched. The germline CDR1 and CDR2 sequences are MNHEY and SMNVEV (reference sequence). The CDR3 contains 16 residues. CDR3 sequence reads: CASRPLGGSHTGELFF. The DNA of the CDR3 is TGTGCCAGCAGACCCCTCGGGGGGAGCCACACCGGGGAGCTGTTTTTT.

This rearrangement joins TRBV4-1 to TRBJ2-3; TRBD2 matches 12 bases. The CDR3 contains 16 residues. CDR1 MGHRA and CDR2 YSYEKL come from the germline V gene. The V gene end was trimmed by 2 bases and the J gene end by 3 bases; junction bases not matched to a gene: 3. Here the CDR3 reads CASSQQTSGRTDTQYF. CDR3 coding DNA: TGCGCCAGCAGCCAACAGACTAGCGGGAGAACAGATACGCAGTATTTT.

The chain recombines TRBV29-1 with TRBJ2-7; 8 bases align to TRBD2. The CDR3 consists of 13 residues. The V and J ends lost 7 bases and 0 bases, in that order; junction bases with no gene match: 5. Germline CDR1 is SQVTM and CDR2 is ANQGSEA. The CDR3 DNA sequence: TGCAGCGCCGCGACTAGCGACTCCTACGAGCAGTACTTC. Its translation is CSAATSDSYEQYF.

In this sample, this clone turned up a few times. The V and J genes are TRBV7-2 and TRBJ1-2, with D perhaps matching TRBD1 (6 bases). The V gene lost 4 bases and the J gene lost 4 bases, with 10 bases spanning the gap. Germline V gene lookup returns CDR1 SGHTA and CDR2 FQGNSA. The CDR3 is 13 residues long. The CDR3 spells CASSSGQFYGYTF. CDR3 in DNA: TGTGCCAGCAGCTCTGGACAGTTCTATGGCTACACCTTC.

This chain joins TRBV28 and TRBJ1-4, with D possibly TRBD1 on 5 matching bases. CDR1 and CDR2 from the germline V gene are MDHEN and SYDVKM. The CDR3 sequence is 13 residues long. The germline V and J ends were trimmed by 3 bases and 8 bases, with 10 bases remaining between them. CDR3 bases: TGTGCCAGCAGTTTTGCAGGGAACGAAAAACTGTTTTTT. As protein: CASSFAGNEKLFF. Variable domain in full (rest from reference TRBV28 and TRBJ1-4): DVKVTQSSRYLVKRTGEKVFLECVQDMDHENMFWYRQDPGLGLRLIYFSYDVKMKEKGDIPEGYSVSREKKERFSLILESASTNQTSMYLCASSFAGNEKLFFGSGTQLSVL.

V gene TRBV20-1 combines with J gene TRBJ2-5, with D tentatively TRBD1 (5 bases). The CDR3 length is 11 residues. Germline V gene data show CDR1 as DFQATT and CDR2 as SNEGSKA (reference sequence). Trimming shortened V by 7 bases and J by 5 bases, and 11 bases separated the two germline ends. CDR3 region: CSVPNRETQYF. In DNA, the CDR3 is TGCAGTGTTCCAAACAGGGAGACCCAGTACTTC.

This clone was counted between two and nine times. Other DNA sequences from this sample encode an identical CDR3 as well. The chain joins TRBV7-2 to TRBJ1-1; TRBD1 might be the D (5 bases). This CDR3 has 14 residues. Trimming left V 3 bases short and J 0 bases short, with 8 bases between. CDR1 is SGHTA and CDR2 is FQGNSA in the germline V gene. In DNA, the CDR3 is TGTGCCAGCAGCTTGCAGGGAATGAACACTGAAGCTTTCTTT. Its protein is CASSLQGMNTEAFF.

For the CDR3, the DNA is TGTGCCAGCAGTCCCCGGGTGCGGGAGCAGTACTTC. Residues: CASSPRVREQYF. The chain carries TRBV28 and TRBJ2-7; no definite D call. The length of the CDR3 is 12 residues. Trimming removed 5 bases from V and 7 bases from J, with 12 bases in between. The germline gives CDR1 MDHEN, CDR2 SYDVKM.

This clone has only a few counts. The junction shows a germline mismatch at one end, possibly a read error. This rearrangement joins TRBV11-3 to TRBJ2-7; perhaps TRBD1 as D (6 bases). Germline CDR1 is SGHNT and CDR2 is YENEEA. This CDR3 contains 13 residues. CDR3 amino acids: CVSSAGAGYEQYF. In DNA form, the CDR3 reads TGTGTCAGCAGCGCAGGGGCAGGCTACGAGCAGTACTTC.

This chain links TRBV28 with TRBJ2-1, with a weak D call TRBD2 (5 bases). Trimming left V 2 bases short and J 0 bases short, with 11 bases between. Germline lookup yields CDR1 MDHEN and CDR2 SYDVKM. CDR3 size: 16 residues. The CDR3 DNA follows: TGTGCCAGCAGTTTAGTGGTAGGGAGCTCCTACAATGAGCAGTTCTTC. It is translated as CASSLVVGSSYNEQFF. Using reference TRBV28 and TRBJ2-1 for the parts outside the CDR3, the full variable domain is DVKVTQSSRYLVKRTGEKVFLECVQDMDHENMFWYRQDPGLGLRLIYFSYDVKMKEKGDIPEGYSVSREKKERFSLILESASTNQTSMYLCASSLVVGSSYNEQFFGPGTRLTVL.

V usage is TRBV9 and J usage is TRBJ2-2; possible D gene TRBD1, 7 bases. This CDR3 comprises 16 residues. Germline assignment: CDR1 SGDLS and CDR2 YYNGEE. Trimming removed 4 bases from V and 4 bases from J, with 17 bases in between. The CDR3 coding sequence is TGTGCCAGCAGCACATCAGGGGGGTACGGCACCGGGGAGCTGTTTTTT. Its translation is CASSTSGGYGTGELFF.